What follows are 10 T cell receptor beta chains derived from one specimen sequenced in a study of blood T cell repertoires in COVID-19. Measured with immunoSEQ multiplex PCR; TCRdb has only the in-frame clones, and not every one. The table has 250,000 to 350,000 clones, around 84% seen once. Sequencing was carried out using PBMCs or T cells enriched from blood (not recorded which). All receptors come from a woman aged 45-65 years who had recovered from COVID-19.

The rearrangement links TRBV6-1 to TRBJ1-4; perhaps TRBD1 as D (5 bases). Trimming shortened V by 1 base and J by 3 bases, and 15 bases separated the two germline ends. CDR1 is MNHNS and CDR2 is SASEGT in the germline V gene. The CDR3 covers 17 residues. CDR3: CASSEVDSGGPNEKLFF. The DNA of the CDR3 is TGTGCCAGCAGTGAAGTCGACTCCGGGGGACCTAATGAAAAACTGTTTTTT.

The J gene is TRBJ1-1, the V gene TRBV2, with a tentative D call TRBD1 (6 bases). V was clipped by 9 bases and J by 0 bases, with 14 bases between them. Germline CDR1 and CDR2: SNHLY and FYNNEI. The CDR3 contains 14 residues. The CDR3 DNA is TGTGCCAGTAGAGGGGGGGCGATGAACACTGAAGCTTTCTTT. This encodes CASRGGAMNTEAFF. Drawing the rest from reference TRBV2 and TRBJ1-1, the complete variable domain is EPEVTQTPSHQVTQMGQEVILRCVPISNHLYFYWYRQILGQKVEFLVSFYNNEISEKSEIFDDQFSVERPDGSNFTLKIRSTKLEDSAMYFCASRGGAMNTEAFFGQGTRLTVV.

This chain joins TRBV28 and TRBJ1-5, with 8 bases matching TRBD1. This CDR3 is built from 14 residues. Trimming took 7 bases from V and 7 from J; bases not matched to a gene: 9. CDR1 is MDHEN and CDR2 is SYDVKM in the germline V gene. The CDR3 is CASTRQGLIQPQHF. Written as DNA, the CDR3 is TGTGCCAGCACCAGACAGGGGTTGATCCAGCCCCAGCATTTT. Combining the CDR3 with reference TRBV28 and TRBJ1-5 gives the whole variable domain DVKVTQSSRYLVKRTGEKVFLECVQDMDHENMFWYRQDPGLGLRLIYFSYDVKMKEKGDIPEGYSVSREKKERFSLILESASTNQTSMYLCASTRQGLIQPQHFGDGTRLSIL.

This sequence joins TRBV11-3 and TRBJ2-1; 10 bases align to TRBD2. Germline V gives CDR1 SGHNT, CDR2 YENEEA. This CDR3 comprises 17 residues. Trimming removed 0 bases from V and 4 bases from J; junction bases left unmatched: 6. The CDR3 nucleotides are TGTGCCAGCAGCTTAGATGGGGTAGCGGGAGGTTACAATGAGCAGTTCTTC. This codes for CASSLDGVAGGYNEQFF. The full variable domain, rest sourced from reference TRBV11-3 and TRBJ2-1, is EAGVVQSPRYKIIEKKQPVAFWCNPISGHNTLYWYLQNLGQGPELLIRYENEEAVDDSQLPKDRFSAERLKGVDSTLKIQPAELGDSAVYLCASSLDGVAGGYNEQFFGPGTRLTVL.

The chain joins TRBV5-6 to TRBJ1-1; tentative D call: TRBD1 (5 bases). This CDR3 is built from 15 residues. Germline CDR1 SGHDT, CDR2 YYEEEE. The V end lost 0 bases, the J end lost 11 bases, and 20 bases lay between the germline ends. The CDR3 spells CASSLDPRDRGRAFF. CDR3 in DNA: TGTGCCAGCAGCTTGGACCCCCGGGATCGGGGGAGGGCTTTCTTT. Full variable domain (missing parts from reference TRBV5-6 and TRBJ1-1): DAGVTQSPTHLIKTRGQQVTLRCSPKSGHDTVSWYQQALGQGPQFIFQYYEEEERQRGNFPDRFSGHQFPNYSSELNVNALLLGDSALYLCASSLDPRDRGRAFFGQGTRLTVV.

The CDR3 DNA reads TGTGCCAGCAGCTTTTGGACAGGGACTCAGCCCCAGCATTTT. Translated, it gives CASSFWTGTQPQHF. The chain employs TRBV5-6 and TRBJ1-5; 8 nucleotides match TRBD1. With V trimmed by 2 bases and J by 6 bases, 4 bases remained unmatched. Germline loops: CDR1 SGHDT, CDR2 YYEEEE. This CDR3 comprises 14 residues.

The chain is built from TRBV6-1 and TRBJ2-2, with 9 bases that match TRBD1. V lost 2 bases to trimming and J lost 5 bases; unmatched junction nucleotides: 3. CDR3 length: 15 residues. CDR1 and CDR2 (germline): MNHNS, SASEGT. CDR3 protein: CASSEIQGATGELFF. The CDR3 nucleotides read TGTGCCAGCAGTGAAATACAGGGGGCGACCGGGGAGCTGTTTTTT.

The rearrangement joins TRBV19 to TRBJ1-1; no definite D call. CDR1 and CDR2 (germline): LNHDA, SQIVND (reference sequence). There are 12 residues in the CDR3. The V end was cut by 5 bases, the J end by 11 bases, with 15 bases between. The CDR3 DNA reads TGTGCCAGTAGTGAGGGTGGAGTTAGGGCTTTCTTT. It is translated as CASSEGGVRAFF.

This sequence joins TRBV6-4 and TRBJ2-1; 8 bases match TRBD2. The germline gives CDR1 MRHNA, CDR2 SNTAGT. The CDR3 contains 12 residues. With 7 bases clipped from V and 12 bases from J, the junction kept 8 bases outside the gene matches. In nucleotides, the CDR3 is TGTGCCAGCACCAATCCGGGACTAGGGCAGTTCTTC. Protein: CASTNPGLGQFF.

The J gene is TRBJ2-5, the V gene TRBV5-8; TRBD1 matches at 8 bases. Per the germline V gene, CDR1 is SGHTS and CDR2 is YDEGEE. The CDR3 extends over 15 amino acids. J lost 5 bases, V lost 3 bases, and 9 bases had no gene match. The CDR3 DNA reads as TGTGCCAGCAGCTCAGGGGGCTCTTTCGTGGAGACCCAGTACTTC. This gives the protein CASSSGGSFVETQYF.